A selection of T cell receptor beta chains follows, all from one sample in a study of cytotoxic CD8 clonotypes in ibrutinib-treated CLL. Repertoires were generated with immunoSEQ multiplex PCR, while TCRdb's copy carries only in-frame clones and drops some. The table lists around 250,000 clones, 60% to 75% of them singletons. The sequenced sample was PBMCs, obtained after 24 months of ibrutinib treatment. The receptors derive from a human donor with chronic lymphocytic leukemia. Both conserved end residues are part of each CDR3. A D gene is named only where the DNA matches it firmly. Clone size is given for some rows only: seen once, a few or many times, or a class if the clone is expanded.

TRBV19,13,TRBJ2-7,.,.,TGTGCGGATCGAGGTCTGGGACCCTACGAGCAGTACTTC,CADRGLGPYEQYF
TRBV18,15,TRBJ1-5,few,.,TGTGCCAGCTCACCACAGGGGGTAGAGAATCAGCCCCAGCATTTT,CASSPQGVENQPQHF
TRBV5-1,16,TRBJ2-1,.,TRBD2,TGCGCCAGCAGCTTGGAGCTTAGCGGGAGTAGGGATGAGCAGTTCTTC,CASSLELSGSRDEQFF
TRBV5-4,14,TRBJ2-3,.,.,TGTGCCAGCAGCTTGGGGGTAGGGACAGATACGCAGTATTTT,CASSLGVGTDTQYF
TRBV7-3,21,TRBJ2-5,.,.,TGTGCCAGCAGCTTACCTCATTTCCGGGACACCCTCGGGAGGTACCAAGAGACCCAGTACTTC,CASSLPHFRDTLGRYQETQYF
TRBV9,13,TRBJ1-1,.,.,TGTGCCAGCAGCACCGACGGAGTCTCCGTAGCTTTCTTT,CASSTDGVSVAFF
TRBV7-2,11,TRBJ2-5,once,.,TGTGCCAGCAGCCGGGAAGAGACCCAGTACTTC,CASSREETQYF
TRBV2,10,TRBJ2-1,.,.,TGTGCCAGCAAGGTGGGTGAGCAGTTCTTC,CASKVGEQFF
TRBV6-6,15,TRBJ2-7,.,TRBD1,TGTGCCAGCAGTTATAGACAGGGGGCCTCCGACGAGCAGTACTTC,CASSYRQGASDEQYF
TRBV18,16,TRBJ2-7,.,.,TGTGCCAGCTCACCAGAACCGGCAGGGGTAGGCTACGAGCAGTACTTC,CASSPEPAGVGYEQYF
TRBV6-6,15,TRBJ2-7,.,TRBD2,TGTGCCAGCAGTTACGCTAGCGGGAGGCCCTACGAGCAGTACTTC,CASSYASGRPYEQYF
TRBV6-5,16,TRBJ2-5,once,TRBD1,TGTGCCAGCAGTTACTCCGGGACAGGGCTTTCAGAGACCCAGTACTTC,CASSYSGTGLSETQYF
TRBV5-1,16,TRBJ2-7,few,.,TGCGCCAGCAGCTTGGGGGCTTACATGGGATCTTACGAGCAGTACTTC,CASSLGAYMGSYEQYF
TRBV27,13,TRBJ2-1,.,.,TGTGCCAGCAGTTACCGAGGACACAATGAGCAGTTCTTC,CASSYRGHNEQFF
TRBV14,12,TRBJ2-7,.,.,TGTGCCAGCAGCCAAGGACATATCGAGCAGTACTTC,CASSQGHIEQYF
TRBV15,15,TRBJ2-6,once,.,TGTGCCATTCGAGACCCCGAGCTTGGGGCCAACGTCCTGACTTTC,CAIRDPELGANVLTF
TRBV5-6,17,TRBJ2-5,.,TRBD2,TGTGCCAGCAGCCCGCCCCCGTCGCGGGAGCTACAAGAGACCCAGTACTTC,CASSPPPSRELQETQYF
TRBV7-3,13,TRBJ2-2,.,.,TGTGCCAGCAGCCAAGATATAGGCGGGGAGCTGTTTTTT,CASSQDIGGELFF
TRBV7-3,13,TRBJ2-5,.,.,TGTGCCAGCAGCTTAGAGGCAACGGAGACCCAGTACTTC,CASSLEATETQYF
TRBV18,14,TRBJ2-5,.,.,TGTGCCAGCTCCCCAGGGGGGGCGCAGGAGACCCAGTACTTC,CASSPGGAQETQYF
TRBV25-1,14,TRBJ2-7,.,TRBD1,TGTGCCAGCAGTCCCGACAGGGAAATTTACGAGCAGTACTTC,CASSPDREIYEQYF
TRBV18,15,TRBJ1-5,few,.,TGTGCCAGCTCACCACGGGACTCAGGGAATCAGCCCCAGCATTTT,CASSPRDSGNQPQHF
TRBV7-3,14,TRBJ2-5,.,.,TGTGCCAGCAGCCTTGGGACTGGCCAAGAGACCCAGTACTTC,CASSLGTGQETQYF
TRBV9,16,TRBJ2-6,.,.,TGTGCCAGCAGCGCCCCCGTTGCCTCTGGGGCCAACGTCCTGACTTTC,CASSAPVASGANVLTF
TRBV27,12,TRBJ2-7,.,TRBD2,TGTGCCAGCTCGGGACTAGCGGGAGCGCAGTACTTC,CASSGLAGAQYF